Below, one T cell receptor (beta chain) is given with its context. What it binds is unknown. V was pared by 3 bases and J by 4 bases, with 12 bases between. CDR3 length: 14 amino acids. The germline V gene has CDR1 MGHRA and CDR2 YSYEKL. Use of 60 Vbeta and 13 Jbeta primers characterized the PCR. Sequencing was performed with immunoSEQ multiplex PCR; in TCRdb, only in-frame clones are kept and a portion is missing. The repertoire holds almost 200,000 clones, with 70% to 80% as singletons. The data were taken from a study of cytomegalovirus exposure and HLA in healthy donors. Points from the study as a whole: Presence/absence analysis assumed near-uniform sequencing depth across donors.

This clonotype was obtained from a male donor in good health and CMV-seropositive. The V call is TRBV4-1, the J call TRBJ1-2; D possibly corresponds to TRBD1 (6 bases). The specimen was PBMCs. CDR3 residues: CASSHHEDSYGYTF. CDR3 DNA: TGCGCCAGCAGCCACCATGAGGACAGCTATGGCTACACCTTC.